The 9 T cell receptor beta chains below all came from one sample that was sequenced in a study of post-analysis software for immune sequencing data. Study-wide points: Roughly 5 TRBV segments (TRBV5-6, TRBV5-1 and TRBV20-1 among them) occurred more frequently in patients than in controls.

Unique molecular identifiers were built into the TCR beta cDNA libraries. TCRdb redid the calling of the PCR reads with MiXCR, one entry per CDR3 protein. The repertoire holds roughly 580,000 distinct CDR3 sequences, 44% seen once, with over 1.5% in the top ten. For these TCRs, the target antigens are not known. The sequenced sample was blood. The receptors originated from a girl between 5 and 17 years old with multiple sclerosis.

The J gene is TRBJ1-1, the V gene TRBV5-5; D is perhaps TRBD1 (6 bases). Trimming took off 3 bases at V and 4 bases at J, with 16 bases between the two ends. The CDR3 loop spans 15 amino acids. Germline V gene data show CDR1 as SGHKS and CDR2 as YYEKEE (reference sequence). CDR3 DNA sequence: TGTGCCAGCAGCTCGTCCAGGGGACGCGTCACTGAAGCTTTCTTT. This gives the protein CASSSSRGRVTEAFF.

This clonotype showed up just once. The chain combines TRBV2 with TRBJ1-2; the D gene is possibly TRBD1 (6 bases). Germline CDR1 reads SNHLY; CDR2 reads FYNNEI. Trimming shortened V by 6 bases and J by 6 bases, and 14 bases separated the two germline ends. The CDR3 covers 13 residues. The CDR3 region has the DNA TGTGCCAGCAGCCAGGACAGAGACCATGGCTACACCTTC. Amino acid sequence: CASSQDRDHGYTF.

CDR3 protein: CASSFETSSTDTQYF. The CDR3 DNA reads TGTGCCAGCAGTTTCGAGACTTCAAGCACAGATACGCAGTATTTT. The chain uses TRBV12-3 or TRBV12-4 and TRBJ2-3, with no clear D. Trimming removed 3 bases from V and 0 bases from J, with 10 bases in between. The length of the CDR3 is 15 residues.

CDR3 region: CASSLYRDHTGELFF. The CDR3 DNA reads as TGTGCCAGCAGCTTGTACAGGGACCACACCGGGGAGCTGTTTTTT. J is TRBJ2-2 and V is TRBV7-2; the D gene is possibly TRBD1 (6 bases). The ends were cut back, 3 bases at V and 3 bases at J, with 11 bases in the middle. The CDR3 runs to 15 residues. Germline V gives CDR1 SGHTA, CDR2 FQGNSA.

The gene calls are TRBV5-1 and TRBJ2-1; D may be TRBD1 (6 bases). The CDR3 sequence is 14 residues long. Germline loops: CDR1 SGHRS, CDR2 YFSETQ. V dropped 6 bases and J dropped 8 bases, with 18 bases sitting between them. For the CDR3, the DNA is TGCGCCAGCATCCCGGGACACCCTGGCGATGAGCAGTTCTTC. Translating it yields CASIPGHPGDEQFF.

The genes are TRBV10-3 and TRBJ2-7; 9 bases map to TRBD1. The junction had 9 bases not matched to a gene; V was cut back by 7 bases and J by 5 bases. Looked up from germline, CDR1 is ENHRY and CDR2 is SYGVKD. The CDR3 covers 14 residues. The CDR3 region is CAITGDRDWNEQYF. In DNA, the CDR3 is TGTGCCATCACGGGGGACAGGGACTGGAACGAGCAGTACTTC.

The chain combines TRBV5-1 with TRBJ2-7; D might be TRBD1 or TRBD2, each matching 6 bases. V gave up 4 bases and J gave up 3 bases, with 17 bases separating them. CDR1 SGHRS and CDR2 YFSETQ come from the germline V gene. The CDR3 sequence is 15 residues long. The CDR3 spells CASSSTGLGSYEQYF. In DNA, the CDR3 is TGCGCCAGCAGCAGTACAGGGCTCGGGAGCTACGAGCAGTACTTC.

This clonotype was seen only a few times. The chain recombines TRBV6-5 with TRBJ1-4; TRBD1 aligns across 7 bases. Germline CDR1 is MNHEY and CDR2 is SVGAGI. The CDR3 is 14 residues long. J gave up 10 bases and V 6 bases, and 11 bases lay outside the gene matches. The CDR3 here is CASSREGQTRKLFF. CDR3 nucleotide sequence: TGTGCCAGCAGCCGAGAGGGACAGACGCGAAAACTGTTTTTT.

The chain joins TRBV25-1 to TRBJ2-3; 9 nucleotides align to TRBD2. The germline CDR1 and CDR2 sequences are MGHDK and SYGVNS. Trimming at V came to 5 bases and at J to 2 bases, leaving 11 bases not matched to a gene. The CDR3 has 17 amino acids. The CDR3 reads CASSQTPGTSITDTQYF. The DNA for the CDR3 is TGTGCCAGCAGTCAAACTCCCGGGACTAGCATCACAGATACGCAGTATTTT. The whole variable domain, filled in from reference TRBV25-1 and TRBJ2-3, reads EADIYQTPRYLVIGTGKKITLECSQTMGHDKMYWYQQDPGMELHLIHYSYGVNSTEKGDLSSESTVSRIRTEHFPLTLESARPSHTSQYLCASSQTPGTSITDTQYFGPGTRLTVL.